The 14 T cell receptor beta chains listed next were all sequenced from one sample in a study of cytomegalovirus exposure and HLA in healthy donors. The PCR employed 60 Vbeta primers together with 13 Jbeta primers. Libraries were prepared by immunoSEQ multiplex PCR; TCRdb keeps only in-frame clonotypes and omits some of them. The data contain some 160,000 clones, almost 75% of them singletons. The specimen was PBMCs. These receptors originate from a woman under 30 in good health and CMV-seropositive.

This chain uses TRBV2 with TRBJ2-2; D is possibly TRBD1 (7 bases). V lost 3 bases to trimming and J lost 6 bases, with 14 bases between them. The CDR3 is made up of 15 amino acids. CDR1 and CDR2 (germline): SNHLY, FYNNEI. DNA for the CDR3: TGTGCCAGCAGTGACCAGGGGGGCAGTTCCGGGGAGCTGTTTTTT. Protein sequence: CASSDQGGSSGELFF.

The CDR3 nucleotides are TGTGCCAGCAGTTACTGGCTCGGGGGGGTCACCGGGGAGCTGTTTTTT. As protein: CASSYWLGGVTGELFF. The rearrangement links TRBV6-5 to TRBJ2-2, with 8 bases identical to TRBD2. Germline V CDR1 and CDR2: MNHEY, SVGAGI. The trim removed 1 base at V and 4 bases at J, leaving 5 bases unmatched. This CDR3 region has 16 residues.

As to this clone: The identical CDR3 is also encoded by other nucleotide sequences in the sample. The chain recombines TRBV18 with TRBJ1-2; the match to TRBD1 covers 7 bases. J gave up 6 bases and V 3 bases, and 4 bases lay outside the gene matches. The CDR3 loop spans 13 amino acids. In germline, CDR1 is KGHSH, CDR2 LQKENI. Written as DNA, the CDR3 is TGTGCCAGCTCACCCGACAGGGACGATGGCTACACCTTC. Translating gives CASSPDRDDGYTF.

The chain is built from TRBV13 and TRBJ1-6, with 7 bases identical to TRBD1. There are 14 residues in the CDR3. Germline lookup yields CDR1 PRHDT and CDR2 FYEKMQ (reference sequence). Unmatched junction bases numbered 7, after V lost 4 bases and J lost 10 bases. The CDR3: CASSWTGTNSPLHF. Here the CDR3 DNA reads TGTGCCAGCAGCTGGACAGGTACAAACTCACCCCTCCACTTT.

The V and J genes are TRBV5-8 and TRBJ2-2; D is unresolved. The germline V and J ends were trimmed by 3 bases and 8 bases, with 8 bases remaining between them. Germline lookup yields CDR1 SGHTS and CDR2 YDEGEE. The CDR3 has 12 residues. As DNA, the CDR3 is TGTGCCAGCAGCTATCCCGGGGGGGAGCTGTTTTTT. Amino acids: CASSYPGGELFF.

This chain joins TRBV18 and TRBJ2-3; D call uncertain. This CDR3 is 12 amino acids long. V lost 3 bases and J 3 bases, leaving 4 bases between the germline ends. CDR1 is KGHSH and CDR2 is LQKENI in the germline V gene. The CDR3, as DNA: TGTGCCAGCTCACCGAGAACAGATACGCAGTATTTT. As protein: CASSPRTDTQYF.

The chain has TRBV30 and TRBJ2-7; a possible D gene is TRBD1 (6 bases). Trimming shortened V by 2 bases and J by 9 bases, and 11 bases separated the two germline ends. CDR1 and CDR2 (germline): GTSNPN, SVGIG (reference sequence). The CDR3 covers 11 residues. CDR3 nucleotides: TGTGCCTGGAGTCTGGCAGGGGTGCAGTACTTC. This translates into CAWSLAGVQYF.

This clone is a singleton in its sample. J is TRBJ1-4 and V is TRBV27; D gene ambiguous. Between the trimmed V and J ends, which lost 0 bases and 4 bases, there was a span of 6 bases. CDR1 is MNHEY and CDR2 is SMNVEV in the germline V gene (reference sequence). The length of the CDR3 is 14 residues. The CDR3: CASSLSPDNEKLFF. The CDR3 region has the DNA TGTGCCAGCAGTTTATCCCCAGATAATGAAAAACTGTTTTTT.

The chain uses TRBV2 and TRBJ1-5; 7 bases align to TRBD1. Unmatched junction bases numbered 6, after V lost 5 bases and J lost 5 bases. This CDR3 comprises 14 residues. CDR1 and CDR2 from the germline V gene are SNHLY and FYNNEI. CDR3 bases: TGTGCCAGCAGTTCTAGGGGGCCCGATCAGCCCCAGCATTTT. It specifies CASSSRGPDQPQHF.

This sequence joins TRBV7-2 and TRBJ2-7; TRBD1 matches at 7 bases. Germline CDR1 reads SGHTA; CDR2 reads FQGNSA. Germline trimming cut 4 bases from V and 3 bases from J; bases unmatched to any gene: 6. The CDR3 runs to 14 residues. The CDR3 loop is CASSSLRDSYEQYF. DNA for the CDR3: TGTGCCAGCAGCTCCTTACGGGACAGCTACGAGCAGTACTTC.

The chain uses TRBV7-3 and TRBJ1-1; D not certain. V shed 5 bases and J shed 1 base, with 8 bases lying between them. The CDR3 length is 13 residues. Germline V CDR1 and CDR2: SGHTA, FQGTGA. This CDR3 reads CASSRQENTEAFF. CDR3 DNA: TGTGCCAGCAGCCGCCAGGAGAACACTGAAGCTTTCTTT.

CDR3 nucleotide sequence: TGTGCCAGCAGCTTAGCGGGTGGCGGAGAAGAGACCCAGTACTTC. This sequence encodes CASSLAGGGEETQYF. The chain recombines TRBV7-8 with TRBJ2-5; D uncertain. The CDR3 runs 15 residues. Germline V lookup: CDR1 SGHVS, CDR2 FQNEAQ. The V end lost 0 bases, the J end lost 3 bases, and 11 bases lay between the germline ends.

The V and J genes are TRBV19 and TRBJ2-7; unclear D gene. Germline V gene lookup returns CDR1 LNHDA and CDR2 SQIVND (reference sequence). The V end was cut by 4 bases, the J end by 3 bases, with 10 bases between. The CDR3 runs 13 residues. Written as DNA, the CDR3 is TGTGCCAGTAGTACGCCGGGTAGCTACGAGCAGTACTTC. Encoded protein: CASSTPGSYEQYF. Based on the CDR3 plus reference TRBV19 and TRBJ2-7, the full variable domain is DGGITQSPKYLFRKEGQNVTLSCEQNLNHDAMYWYRQDPGQGLRLIYYSQIVNDFQKGDIAEGYSVSREKKESFPLTVTSAQKNPTAFYLCASSTPGSYEQYFGPGTRLTVT.

The chain is built from TRBV5-4 and TRBJ1-6, with D possibly TRBD1 on 5 matching bases. Trimming pared 10 bases from V and 7 bases from J, leaving 12 bases between. The CDR3 spans 12 residues. Germline V gene lookup returns CDR1 SGHNT and CDR2 YYREEE (reference sequence). The CDR3 DNA reads as TGTGCCTGGGGGGGACGGAATTCACCCCTCCACTTT. Residues: CAWGGRNSPLHF.